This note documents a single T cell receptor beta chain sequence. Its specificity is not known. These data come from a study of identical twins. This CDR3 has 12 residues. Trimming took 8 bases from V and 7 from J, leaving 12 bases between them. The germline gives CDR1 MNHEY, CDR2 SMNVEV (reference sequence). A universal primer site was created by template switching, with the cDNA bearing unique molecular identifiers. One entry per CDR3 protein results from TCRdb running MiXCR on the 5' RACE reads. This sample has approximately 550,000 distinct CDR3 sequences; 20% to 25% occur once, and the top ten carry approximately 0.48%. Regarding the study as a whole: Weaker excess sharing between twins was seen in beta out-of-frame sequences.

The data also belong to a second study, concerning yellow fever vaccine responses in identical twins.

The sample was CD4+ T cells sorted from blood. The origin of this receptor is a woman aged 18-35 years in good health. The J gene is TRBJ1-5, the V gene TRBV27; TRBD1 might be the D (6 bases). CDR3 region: CASGRGGQPQHF. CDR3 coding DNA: TGTGCCAGCGGCAGGGGTGGCCAGCCCCAGCATTTT.